The clone carrying this TCR beta chain was seen many times. This sample was taken from a study of T cells after yellow fever vaccination. This CDR3 has 15 amino acids. Per the germline V gene, CDR1 is SGHVS and CDR2 is FNYEAQ. V was trimmed by 0 bases and J by 1 base, leaving 10 bases between them. Production of TCR cDNA was by 5'RACE template switching, which also added a universal primer site and UMIs. TCRdb itself ran the 5' RACE reads through MiXCR, one entry per CDR3 protein. The table includes about 300,000 distinct CDR3 sequences, roughly 4.3% detected once. The chain employs TRBV7-6 and TRBJ2-7; TRBD1 is a possible D gene (5 bases). The sequencing used PBMCs, collected 5 days after the yellow fever booster vaccination. This TCR came from a man between 18 and 29 years old who received the YFV17D yellow fever vaccine. This CDR3 reads CASSLAQQESYEQYF. The CDR3 bases are TGTGCCAGCAGCTTAGCACAACAGGAGTCCTACGAGCAGTACTTC.